Following are 6 T cell receptor beta chains from one sample sequenced in a study of shared clonotypes between healthy human individuals. Sequencing used immunoSEQ multiplex PCR; TCRdb keeps in-frame clones, though not all of them. The top ten hold more than 1.5% of the sample, which has approximately 2,000,000 clones, roughly 93% seen once. Naive-designated CD8 cells lacked CD45RO, were positively enriched for CCR7, and omitted terminally differentiated effector memory CD45RA+ cells. The sequenced sample consisted of naive CD8+ T cells from PBMCs. Receptors were obtained from a man aged 18-30 years in good health. Some clones in this sample may be carry-over from other donors' samples.

This chain uses TRBV11-2 with TRBJ1-2; 7 nucleotides line up with TRBD1. The CDR3 runs 15 residues. Germline V lookup: CDR1 SGHAT, CDR2 FQNNGV. V lost 5 bases, J lost 4 bases, and 10 bases stayed unmatched. The DNA for the CDR3 is TGTGCCAGCAGCCCGGTTCCGGGACAGAGCTATGGCTACACCTTC. Translating gives CASSPVPGQSYGYTF.

This chain joins TRBV19 and TRBJ2-3; 8 nucleotides line up with TRBD1. The germline V gene encodes CDR1 LNHDA and CDR2 SQIVND (reference sequence). CDR3 length: 14 amino acids. Trimming removed 5 bases from V and 4 bases from J; junction bases left unmatched: 5. CDR3 DNA: TGTGCCAGTAGTGTTCGACAGGGGCCAGATACGCAGTATTTT. Amino acid sequence: CASSVRQGPDTQYF.

The chain joins TRBV25-1 to TRBJ2-5, with D uncertain. V lost 10 bases and J 5 bases, leaving 8 bases between the germline ends. The CDR3 is 10 residues long. The V gene's germline CDR1 is MGHDK and CDR2 SYGVNS. CDR3 nucleotides: TGTGCCACCTCTCTCGAGACCCAGTACTTC. This sequence encodes CATSLETQYF.

V usage is TRBV10-3 and J usage is TRBJ2-1; 11 bases are a match to TRBD2. Germline-derived CDR1 and CDR2 are ENHRY and SYGVKD. The CDR3 contains 16 residues. V trimming: 6 bases; J trimming: 3 bases; junction bases outside the gene matches: 7. Here the CDR3 DNA reads TGTGCCATCAGCAAAGGGACTAGCGGATACTACAATGAGCAGTTCTTC. It specifies CAISKGTSGYYNEQFF.

The chain carries TRBV9 and TRBJ2-2; 14 positions match TRBD2. The CDR3 totals 20 residues. The V gene end was trimmed by 3 bases and the J gene end by 6 bases; junction bases not matched to a gene: 16. Germline V CDR1 and CDR2: SGDLS, YYNGEE. The CDR3 protein is CASSAQIPGLAGEMPGELFF. As DNA, the CDR3 is TGTGCCAGCAGCGCGCAAATACCGGGACTAGCGGGAGAGATGCCCGGGGAGCTGTTTTTT.

The gene calls are TRBV7-2 and TRBJ2-7, with TRBD1 matching 8 bases. J lost 2 bases, V lost 5 bases, and 11 bases had no gene match. Germline V CDR1 and CDR2: SGHTA, FQGNSA. This CDR3 has 16 amino acids. CDR3 loop: CASSPRAGQVPYEQYF. Written as DNA, the CDR3 is TGTGCCAGCAGCCCTAGGGCGGGACAGGTACCCTACGAGCAGTACTTC.